What follows is one T cell receptor (beta chain) and its context. Its antigen is currently unknown. A second PCR, run for roughly 7 to 11 cycles, used a sample-barcoded 5' primer plus a J-beta primer mix. Every individual sample yielded 3 million or more paired-end reads (each containing CDR3). TCRdb ran MiXCR on the 5' RACE reads and lists one entry per CDR3 protein. The top ten hold about 2.1% of the sample, which has over 1.5 million distinct CDR3 sequences, around half seen once. The V segment lost 5 bases and the J segment 3 bases; nucleotides outside the gene matches: 4. This CDR3 spans 14 amino acids. In germline, CDR1 is MNHEY, CDR2 SVGEGT. The data originate from a study of blood T cells in healthy people across ages. Whole-study results and caveats: In the absence of known donor CMV status, changes in expanded clonotypes were possibly confounded.

The chain combines TRBV6-2 or TRBV6-3 with TRBJ2-7; 10 bases fit TRBD1. The TCR comes from a woman between 35 and 50 years old in good health. The specimen was blood. The CDR3 reads CASSTGQGFYEQYF. DNA for the CDR3: TGTGCCAGCAGTACGGGACAGGGGTTCTACGAGCAGTACTTC.